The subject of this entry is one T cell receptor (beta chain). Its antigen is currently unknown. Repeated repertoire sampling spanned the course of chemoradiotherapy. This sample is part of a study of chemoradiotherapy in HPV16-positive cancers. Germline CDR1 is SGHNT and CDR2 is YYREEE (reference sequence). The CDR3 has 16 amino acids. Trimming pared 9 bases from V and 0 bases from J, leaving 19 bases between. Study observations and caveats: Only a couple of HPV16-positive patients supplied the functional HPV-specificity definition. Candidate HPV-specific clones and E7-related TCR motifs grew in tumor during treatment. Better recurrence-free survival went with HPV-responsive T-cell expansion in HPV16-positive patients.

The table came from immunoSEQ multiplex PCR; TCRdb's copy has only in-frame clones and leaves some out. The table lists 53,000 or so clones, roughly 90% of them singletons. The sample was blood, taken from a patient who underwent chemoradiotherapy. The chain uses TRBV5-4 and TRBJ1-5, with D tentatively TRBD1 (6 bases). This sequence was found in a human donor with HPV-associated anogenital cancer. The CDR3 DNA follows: TGTGCCACCCGGCCGGGGGGGCCTTATAGCAATCAGCCCCAGCATTTT. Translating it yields CATRPGGPYSNQPQHF.